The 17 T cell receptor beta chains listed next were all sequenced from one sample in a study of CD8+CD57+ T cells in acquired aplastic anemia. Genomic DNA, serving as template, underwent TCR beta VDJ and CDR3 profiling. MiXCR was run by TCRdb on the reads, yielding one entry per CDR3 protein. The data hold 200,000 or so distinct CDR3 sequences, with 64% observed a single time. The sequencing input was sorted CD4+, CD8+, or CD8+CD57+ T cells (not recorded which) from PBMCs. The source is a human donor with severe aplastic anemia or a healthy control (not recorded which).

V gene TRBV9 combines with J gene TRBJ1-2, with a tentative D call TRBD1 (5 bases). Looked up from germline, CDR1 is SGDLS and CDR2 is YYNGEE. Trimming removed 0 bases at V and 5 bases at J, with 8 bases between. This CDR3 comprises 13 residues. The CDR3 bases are TGTGCCAGCAGCGTAGAGGGGTTGTATGGCTACACCTTC. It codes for CASSVEGLYGYTF.

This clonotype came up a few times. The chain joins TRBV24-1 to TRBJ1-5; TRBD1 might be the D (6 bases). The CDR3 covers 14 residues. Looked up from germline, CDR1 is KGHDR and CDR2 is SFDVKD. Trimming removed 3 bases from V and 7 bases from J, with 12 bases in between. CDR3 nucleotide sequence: TGTGCCACCAGTGATCCGGGGGCAGGACAGCCCCAGCATTTT. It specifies CATSDPGAGQPQHF.

The CDR3: CASSPSSGTGGLSPYEQYF. The CDR3 nucleotides are TGTGCCAGCAGCCCATCGTCAGGGACAGGGGGCCTAAGTCCCTACGAGCAGTACTTC. The chain recombines TRBV7-9 with TRBJ2-7, with 12 bases matching TRBD1. CDR3 length equals 19 residues. Germline CDR1 SEHNR, CDR2 FQNEAQ (reference sequence). Trimming cost V 5 bases and J 2 bases; bases outside gene matches: 16.

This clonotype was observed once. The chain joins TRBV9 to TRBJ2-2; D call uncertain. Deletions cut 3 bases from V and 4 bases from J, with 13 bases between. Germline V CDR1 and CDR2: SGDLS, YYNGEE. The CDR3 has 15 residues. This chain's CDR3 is CASSETHKTTGELFF. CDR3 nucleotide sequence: TGTGCCAGCAGCGAGACCCACAAGACCACCGGGGAGCTGTTTTTT.

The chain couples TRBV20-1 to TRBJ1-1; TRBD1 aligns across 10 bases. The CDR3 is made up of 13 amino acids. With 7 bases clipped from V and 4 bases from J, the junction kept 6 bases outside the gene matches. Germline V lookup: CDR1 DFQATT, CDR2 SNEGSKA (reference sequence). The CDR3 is CSVGDRGGTEAFF. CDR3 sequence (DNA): TGCAGTGTCGGGGACAGGGGTGGCACTGAAGCTTTCTTT.

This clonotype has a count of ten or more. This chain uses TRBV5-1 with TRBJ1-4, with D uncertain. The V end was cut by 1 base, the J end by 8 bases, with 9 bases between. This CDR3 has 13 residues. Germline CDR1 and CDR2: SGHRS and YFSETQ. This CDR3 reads CASSLWPGEKLFF. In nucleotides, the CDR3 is TGCGCCAGCAGCTTGTGGCCCGGGGAAAAACTGTTTTTT.

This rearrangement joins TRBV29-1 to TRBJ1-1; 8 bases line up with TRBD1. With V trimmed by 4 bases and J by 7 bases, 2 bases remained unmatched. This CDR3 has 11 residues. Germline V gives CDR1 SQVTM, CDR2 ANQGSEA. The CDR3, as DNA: TGCAGCGTTGTCAGGGGGCTTGAAGCTTTCTTT. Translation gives CSVVRGLEAFF.

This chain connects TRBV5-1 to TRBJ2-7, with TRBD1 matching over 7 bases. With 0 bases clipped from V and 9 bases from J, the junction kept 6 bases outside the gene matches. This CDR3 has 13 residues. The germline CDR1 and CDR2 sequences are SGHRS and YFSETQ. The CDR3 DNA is TGCGCCAGCAGCTTGGAAGACAGGGCGGTGCAGTACTTC. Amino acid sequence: CASSLEDRAVQYF.

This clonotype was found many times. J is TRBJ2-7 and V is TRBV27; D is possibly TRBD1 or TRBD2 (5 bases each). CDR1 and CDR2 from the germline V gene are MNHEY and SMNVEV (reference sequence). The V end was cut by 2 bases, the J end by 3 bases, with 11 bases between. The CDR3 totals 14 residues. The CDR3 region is CASSLGGEGYEQYF. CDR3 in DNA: TGTGCCAGCAGTTTAGGGGGAGAAGGCTACGAGCAGTACTTC.

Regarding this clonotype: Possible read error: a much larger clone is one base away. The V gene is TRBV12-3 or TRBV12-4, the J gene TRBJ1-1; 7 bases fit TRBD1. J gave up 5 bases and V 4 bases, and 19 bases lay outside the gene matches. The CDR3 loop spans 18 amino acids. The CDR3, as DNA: TGTGCCAGCAGTTCTCCGACAGGGTGGAGTGGGGGGGGTACTGAAGCTTTCTTT. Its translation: CASSSPTGWSGGGTEAFF.

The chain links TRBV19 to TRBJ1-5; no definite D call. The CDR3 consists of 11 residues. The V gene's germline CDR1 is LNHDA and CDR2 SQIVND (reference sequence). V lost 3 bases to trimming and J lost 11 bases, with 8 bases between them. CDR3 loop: CASSMSESQHF. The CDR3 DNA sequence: TGTGCCAGTAGTATGTCGGAGTCCCAGCATTTT.

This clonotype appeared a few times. The CDR3 coding sequence is TGTGCCAGCAGCCAACCTGGGGGATCGGACGAGCAGTACTTC. It encodes CASSQPGGSDEQYF. The rearrangement joins TRBV7-3 to TRBJ2-7; D is perhaps TRBD1 or TRBD2 (5 bases each). CDR3 length equals 14 residues. V dropped 5 bases and J dropped 5 bases, with 16 bases sitting between them. CDR1 and CDR2 (germline): SGHTA, FQGTGA.

In nucleotides, the CDR3 is TGTGCCAGTAGTACCCCGGACAGGGTTGAGACCCAGTACTTC. Translation gives CASSTPDRVETQYF. The chain combines TRBV19 with TRBJ2-5, with TRBD1 matching 8 bases. V lost 4 bases, J lost 5 bases, and 6 bases stayed unmatched. The germline V gene encodes CDR1 LNHDA and CDR2 SQIVND (reference sequence). The CDR3 covers 14 residues. Using reference TRBV19 and TRBJ2-5 for the parts outside the CDR3, the full variable domain is DGGITQSPKYLFRKEGQNVTLSCEQNLNHDAMYWYRQDPGQGLRLIYYSQIVNDFQKGDIAEGYSVSREKKESFPLTVTSAQKNPTAFYLCASSTPDRVETQYFGPGTRLLVL.

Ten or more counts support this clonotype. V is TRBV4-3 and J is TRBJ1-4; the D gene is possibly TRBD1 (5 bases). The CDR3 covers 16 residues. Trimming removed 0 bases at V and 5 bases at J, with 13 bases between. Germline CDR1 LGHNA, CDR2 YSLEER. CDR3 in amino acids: CASSQDRQGSNEKLFF. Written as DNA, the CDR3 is TGCGCCAGCAGCCAAGATCGGCAGGGAAGCAATGAAAAACTGTTTTTT.

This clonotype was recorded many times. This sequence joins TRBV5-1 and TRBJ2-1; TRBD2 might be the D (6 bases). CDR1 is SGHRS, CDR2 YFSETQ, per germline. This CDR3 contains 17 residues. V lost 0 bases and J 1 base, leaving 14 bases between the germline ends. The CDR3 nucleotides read TGCGCCAGCAGCTTGGGATTGGGGGGTTATTCCTACAATGAGCAGTTCTTC. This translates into CASSLGLGGYSYNEQFF.

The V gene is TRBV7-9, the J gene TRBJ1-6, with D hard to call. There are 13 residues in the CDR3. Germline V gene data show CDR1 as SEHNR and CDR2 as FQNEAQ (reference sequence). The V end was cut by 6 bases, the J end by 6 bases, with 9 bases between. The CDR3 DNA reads TGTGCCAGCAGGCCCCCCGCTAATTCACCCCTCCACTTT. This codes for CASRPPANSPLHF.

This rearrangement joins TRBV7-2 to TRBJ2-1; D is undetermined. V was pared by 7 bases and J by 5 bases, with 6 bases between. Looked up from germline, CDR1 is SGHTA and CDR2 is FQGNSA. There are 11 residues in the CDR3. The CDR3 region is CASNLNNEQFF. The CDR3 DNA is TGTGCCAGCAACCTCAACAATGAGCAGTTCTTC.